This entry concerns a single T cell receptor (beta chain). Antigen specificity is unknown. This record belongs to a study of cytomegalovirus exposure and HLA in healthy donors. Study information: Counted in an early data release were some 81 million unique TCRs from HLA-typed donors. Study results and limitations: In vitro testing confirmed three CMV-associated chains as specific for CMV antigens. The Asian-associated ancestry cluster reportedly had fewer N-insertions than the approximately 690-donor mean in a later analysis. TCR beta V- and J-gene trimming was later associated with a missense DCLRE1C variant.

With 11 bases removed from V and 4 bases from J, the gap between germline ends came to 17 bases. This CDR3 region has 13 residues. Germline CDR1 and CDR2: LNHDA and SQIVND (reference sequence). The PCR employed 60 Vbeta primers together with 13 Jbeta primers. Sequencing used immunoSEQ multiplex PCR; TCRdb keeps in-frame clones, though not all of them. The sample has over 95,000 clones, 65% to 80% seen once; the top ten hold roughly 3%. What was sequenced was PBMCs. The clonotype was recovered from a female donor in good health and CMV-seronegative. The chain recombines TRBV19 with TRBJ1-1; possible D gene TRBD1, 6 bases. The CDR3 region is CACGGRVSTEAFF. The CDR3 DNA reads as TGTGCCTGCGGGGGCAGGGTGAGCACTGAAGCTTTCTTT.